The clone carrying this T cell receptor (beta chain) has at least ten counts. The target antigen is unknown. This entry comes from a study of regulatory T cells in long-lasting Graves disease. Building the TCR beta libraries relied on iRepertoire HTBI primers, and CDR3 regions underwent Arm-PCR. TCRdb re-called the multiplex PCR reads through MiXCR, storing one row per CDR3 protein. The sample contains 680,000 or so distinct CDR3 sequences, approximately 15% of which appear only once. Study-wide results and limits: Clonotypes that were public and shared totalled about 2,500 in persistent patients versus 750 to 1,000 in new patients.

Time point here: newly diagnosed GD, antithyroid drugs for less than 3 months. After RNA was extracted from PBMCs, the TCR library was made from it. Blood from the periphery, nine milliliters in all, was drawn into EDTA tubes. The same sample was also studied in work on T cells in Graves' hyperthyroidism and ophthalmopathy. As that study records: Through a model of 13 V-J features, ophthalmopathy was separated from stable hyperthyroidism.

The source was peripheral blood mononuclear cells (PBMCs), collected at new diagnosis, from a patient treated with antithyroid drugs. This receptor was identified in a woman in her twenties or thirties with Graves disease.

CDR3 sequence reads: CASSPDRGSYEQYF. The CDR3, as DNA: TGTGCCAGCAGTCCGGACAGGGGATCCTACGAGCAGTACTTC. This chain connects TRBV11-1 to TRBJ2-7, with TRBD1 matching over 9 bases. The trim removed 6 bases at V and 1 base at J, leaving 4 bases unmatched. The CDR3 is 14 residues long. Germline CDR1 and CDR2: SGHAT and FQDESV (reference sequence).